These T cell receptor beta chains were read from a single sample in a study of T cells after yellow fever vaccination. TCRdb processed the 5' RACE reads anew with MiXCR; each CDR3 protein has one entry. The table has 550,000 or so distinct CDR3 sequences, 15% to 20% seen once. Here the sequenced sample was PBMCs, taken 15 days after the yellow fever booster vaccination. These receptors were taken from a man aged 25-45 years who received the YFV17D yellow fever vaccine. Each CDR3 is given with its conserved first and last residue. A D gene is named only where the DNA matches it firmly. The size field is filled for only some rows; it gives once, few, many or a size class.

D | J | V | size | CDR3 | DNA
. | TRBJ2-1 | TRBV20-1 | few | CSARDSLLEQFF | TGCAGTGCTAGAGATTCGCTGCTTGAGCAGTTCTTC
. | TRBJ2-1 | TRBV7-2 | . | CASSTSQGMGQFF | TGTGCCAGCAGCACAAGCCAGGGTATGGGGCAGTTCTTC
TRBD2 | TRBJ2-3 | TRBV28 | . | CASSSLAGSAPDTQYF | TGTGCCAGCAGTTCACTAGCGGGGTCGGCGCCAGATACGCAGTATTTT
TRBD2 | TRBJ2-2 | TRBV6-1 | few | CATGAGLANTGELFF | TGTGCCACCGGGGCTGGACTAGCCAACACCGGGGAGCTGTTTTTT
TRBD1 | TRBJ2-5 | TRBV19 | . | CASSPGTGGIQETQYF | TGTGCCAGTAGTCCTGGGACAGGGGGCATCCAAGAGACCCAGTACTTC
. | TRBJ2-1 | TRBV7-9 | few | CASRNGGRTYNEQFF | TGTGCCAGCCGCAATGGGGGACGTACCTACAATGAGCAGTTCTTC
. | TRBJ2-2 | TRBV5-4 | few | CASSRGGVGNTGELFF | TGTGCCAGCAGCAGAGGGGGAGTGGGGAACACCGGGGAGCTGTTTTTT
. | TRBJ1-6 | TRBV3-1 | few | CASSPHDDNSPLHF | TGTGCCAGCAGCCCCCATGATGACAATTCACCCCTCCACTTT
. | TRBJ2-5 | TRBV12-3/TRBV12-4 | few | CASSLKERETQYF | TGTGCCAGCAGTTTGAAGGAGCGGGAGACCCAGTACTTC
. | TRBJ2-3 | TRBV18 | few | CASSPGLHGTDTQYF | TGTGCCAGCTCACCGGGGCTGCACGGCACAGATACGCAGTATTTT
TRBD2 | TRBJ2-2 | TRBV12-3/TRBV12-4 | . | CASSLVAGGPNTGELFF | TGTGCCAGCAGTTTGGTAGCGGGAGGCCCGAACACCGGGGAGCTGTTTTTT